This T cell receptor beta chain derives from a study of shared clonotypes between healthy human individuals. Sequencing used immunoSEQ multiplex PCR; TCRdb keeps in-frame clones, though not all of them. The profile shows millions of clones, around 90% of them singletons. This CDR3 contains 13 residues. V lost 0 bases and J lost 8, with 9 bases in between. Germline CDR1 is SGHRS and CDR2 is YFSETQ. The sequenced material came from naive CD4+ T cells sorted from blood. The subset: CD45RA+ positively selected. This clonotype originated in a young man in good health. J is TRBJ2-1 and V is TRBV5-1, with D maybe TRBD2 (7 bases). The CDR3 region is CASSLEGGDEQFF. CDR3 nucleotide sequence: TGCGCCAGCAGCTTGGAAGGGGGGGATGAGCAGTTCTTC.